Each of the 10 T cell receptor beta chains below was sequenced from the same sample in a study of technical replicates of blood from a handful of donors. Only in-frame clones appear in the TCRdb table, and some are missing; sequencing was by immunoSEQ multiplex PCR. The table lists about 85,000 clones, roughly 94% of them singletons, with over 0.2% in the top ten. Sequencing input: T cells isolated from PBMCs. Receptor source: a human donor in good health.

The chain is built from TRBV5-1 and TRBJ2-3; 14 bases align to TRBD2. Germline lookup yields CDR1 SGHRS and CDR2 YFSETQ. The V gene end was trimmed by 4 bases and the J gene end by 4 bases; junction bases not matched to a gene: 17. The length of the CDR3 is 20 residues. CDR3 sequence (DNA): TGCGCCAGCAGCGGTAGACTAGCGGGAGGGAGCCGGCTTAGTGCAGATACGCAGTATTTT. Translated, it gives CASSGRLAGGSRLSADTQYF.

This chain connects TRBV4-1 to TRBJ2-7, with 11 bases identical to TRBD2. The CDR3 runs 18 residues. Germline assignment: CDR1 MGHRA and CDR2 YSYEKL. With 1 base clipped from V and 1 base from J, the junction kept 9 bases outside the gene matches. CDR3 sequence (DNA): TGCGCCAGCAGCCAAGTGGTTAAGGGACTAGCGGCTTCCTACGAGCAGTACTTC. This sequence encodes CASSQVVKGLAASYEQYF.

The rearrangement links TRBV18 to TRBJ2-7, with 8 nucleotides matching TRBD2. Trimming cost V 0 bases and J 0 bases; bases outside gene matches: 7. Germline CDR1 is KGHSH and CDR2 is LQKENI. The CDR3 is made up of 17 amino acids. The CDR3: CASSPPRGLGSSYEQYF. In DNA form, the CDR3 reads TGTGCCAGCTCACCACCGAGGGGACTAGGGAGCTCCTACGAGCAGTACTTC.

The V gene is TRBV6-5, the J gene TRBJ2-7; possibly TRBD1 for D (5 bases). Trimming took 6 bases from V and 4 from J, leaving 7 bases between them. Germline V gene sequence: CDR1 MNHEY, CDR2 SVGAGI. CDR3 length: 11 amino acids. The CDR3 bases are TGTGCCAGCAGAGACAGATACGAGCAGTACTTC. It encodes CASRDRYEQYF.

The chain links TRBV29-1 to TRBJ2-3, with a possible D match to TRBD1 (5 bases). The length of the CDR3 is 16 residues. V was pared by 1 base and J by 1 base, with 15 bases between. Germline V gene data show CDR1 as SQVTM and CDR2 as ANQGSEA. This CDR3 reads CSVEGGDRKGTDTQYF. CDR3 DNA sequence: TGCAGCGTTGAAGGGGGTGACAGAAAAGGCACAGATACGCAGTATTTT.

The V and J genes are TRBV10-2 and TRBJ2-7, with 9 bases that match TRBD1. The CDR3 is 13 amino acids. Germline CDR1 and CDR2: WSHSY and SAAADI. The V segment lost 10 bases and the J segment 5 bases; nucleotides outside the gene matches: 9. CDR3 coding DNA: TGCGCCACCTACCCGGGACAGGGTCACGAGCAGTACTTC. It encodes CATYPGQGHEQYF.

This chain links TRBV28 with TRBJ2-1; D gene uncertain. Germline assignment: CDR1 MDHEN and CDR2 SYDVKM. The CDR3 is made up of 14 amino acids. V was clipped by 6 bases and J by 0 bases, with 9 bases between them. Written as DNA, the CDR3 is TGTGCCAGCAGGGTCAGAAGCTCCTACAATGAGCAGTTCTTC. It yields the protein CASRVRSSYNEQFF.

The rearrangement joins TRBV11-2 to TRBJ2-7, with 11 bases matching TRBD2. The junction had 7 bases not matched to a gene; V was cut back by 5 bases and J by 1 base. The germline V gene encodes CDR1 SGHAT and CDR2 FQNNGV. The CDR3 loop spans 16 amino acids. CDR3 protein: CASSLAGTSGSYEQYF. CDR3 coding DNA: TGTGCCAGCAGCCTAGCCGGGACTAGCGGATCCTACGAGCAGTACTTC.

The CDR3 sequence is CASRQGERYTEAFF. DNA for the CDR3: TGTGCCAGCAGACAGGGGGAGAGGTACACTGAAGCTTTCTTT. This chain connects TRBV6-1 to TRBJ1-1, with TRBD1 matching over 8 bases. Germline trimming cut 6 bases from V and 3 bases from J; bases unmatched to any gene: 6. The CDR3 extends over 14 amino acids. The germline V gene has CDR1 MNHNS and CDR2 SASEGT.

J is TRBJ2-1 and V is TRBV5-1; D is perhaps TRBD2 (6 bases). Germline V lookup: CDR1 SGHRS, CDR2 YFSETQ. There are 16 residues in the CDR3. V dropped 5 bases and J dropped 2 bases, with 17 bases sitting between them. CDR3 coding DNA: TGCGCCAGCAGAGCGGGCCCCTCGAGTGCCTACAATGAGCAGTTCTTC. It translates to CASRAGPSSAYNEQFF.